A selection of T cell receptor beta chains follows, all from one sample in a study of T cells in Graves' hyperthyroidism and ophthalmopathy. TCRdb re-called the multiplex PCR reads through MiXCR, storing one row per CDR3 protein. This sample carries about 360,000 distinct CDR3 sequences, approximately 13% of them seen once, and the ten largest clones take around a tenth. The sequencing input was blood. Source of these receptors: a young woman with Graves' hyperthyroidism. Each CDR3 is given with its conserved first and last residue. A D gene is named only where the DNA matches it firmly. Not all rows give a size; the values are once, few, many and, for expanded clones, a class.

>TRBJ1-6|few|TRBV6-2/TRBV6-3|.
TGTGCCAGCAGTTACTCGGTACAGGGCTCATCACCCCTCCACTTT
CASSYSVQGSSPLHF
>TRBJ2-5|.|TRBV6-4|.
TGTGCCAGCAGTTTTGGTACAGAGGAAGAGACCCAGTACTTC
CASSFGTEEETQYF
>TRBJ1-1|many|TRBV29-1|.
TGCAGCGTTGAAATGAGCACCCATGGAGAAGCTTTCTTT
CSVEMSTHGEAFF
>TRBJ2-2|few|TRBV9|TRBD1
TGTGCCAGCAGCAGAGGAGATACAGGGGTCACCGGGGAGCTGTTTTTT
CASSRGDTGVTGELFF
>TRBJ1-2|many|TRBV4-3|.
TGCGCCAGCAGCCCGAACCGGGACGCGGTCTATGGCTACACCTTC
CASSPNRDAVYGYTF
>TRBJ2-7|many|TRBV6-2/TRBV6-3|TRBD2
TGTGCCAGCAGTTCAGCGGGAGGAATTGACGAGCAGTACTTC
CASSSAGGIDEQYF
>TRBJ2-1|many|TRBV6-2/TRBV6-3|TRBD1
TGTGCCAGCAGTTACTCGAGGACAGGAAGAAATGAGCAGTTCTTC
CASSYSRTGRNEQFF
>TRBJ1-2|many|TRBV28|.
TGTGCCAGCAGTTTACGAGCCGGGATTAACTATGGCTACACCTTC
CASSLRAGINYGYTF
>TRBJ2-1|many|TRBV28|.
TGTGTCGAGCAAGGGACCTACAATGAGCAGTTCTTC
CVEQGTYNEQFF
>TRBJ1-5|many|TRBV28|TRBD1
TGTGCCGGTGGGGACAGGGGTAGCAATCAGCCCCAGCATTTT
CAGGDRGSNQPQHF
>TRBJ1-4|many|TRBV29-1|TRBD1
TGCAGCGTTACACAGGGGGTGAATGAAAAACTGTTTTTT
CSVTQGVNEKLFF
>TRBJ2-5|few|TRBV20-1|.
TGCAGTGCGGGCCTAGCGTCCGGAGGGGGGACCCAGTACTTC
CSAGLASGGGTQYF
>TRBJ2-7|many|TRBV7-8|TRBD2
TGTGCCAGCAGGGCCTCGTGGCTAGCGGGGGCCAGGGAGCAGTACTTC
CASRASWLAGAREQYF
>TRBJ1-6|many|TRBV28|.
TGTGCCAGCAGTTTGTTTGCGGTCCGGGGGGATTCACCCCTCCACTTT
CASSLFAVRGDSPLHF
>TRBJ1-6|many|TRBV28|.
TGTGCCAGCAGTCCCCCCTTCGGGATTGGGCCACCCCTCCACTTT
CASSPPFGIGPPLHF
>TRBJ2-1|many|TRBV29-1|.
TGCAGCGTTTTGGGTAGTGAGCAGTTCTTC
CSVLGSEQFF
>TRBJ2-1|.|TRBV14|.
TGTGCCAGCAGCCAGAACCTTGGCGATGAGCAGTTCTTC
CASSQNLGDEQFF
>TRBJ1-2|.|TRBV4-3|.
TGCGCCAGCAGCGACCAGGGTGTTCGATATGGCTACACCTTC
CASSDQGVRYGYTF
>TRBJ1-1|many|TRBV20-1|.
TGCAGTGCTTCGTGGGGGGGACGCGGGACTGAAGCTTTCTTT
CSASWGGRGTEAFF
>TRBJ1-4|.|TRBV6-1|TRBD1
TGTGCCAGCAGTCTGGGGGCGACAGGGAGAGAACTGTTTTTT
CASSLGATGRELFF
>TRBJ1-2|.|TRBV9|.
TGTGCCAGCAGCGTAGGGGTCTATGGCTACACCTTC
CASSVGVYGYTF
>TRBJ2-7|few|TRBV30|.
TGTGCCTGGACCCTAAAGGGAGGGGGGCGCGAGCAGTACTTC
CAWTLKGGGREQYF
>TRBJ1-2|few|TRBV25-1|.
TGTGCCAGCAGTGATCAGGGGAGGCACTATGGCTACACCTTC
CASSDQGRHYGYTF
>TRBJ1-1|many|TRBV30|.
TGTGCCTGGAATTGGGGGTCCGGCACTGAAGCTTTCTTT
CAWNWGSGTEAFF
>TRBJ1-2|many|TRBV6-2/TRBV6-3|.
TGTGCCAGCAGTAAGACGGCCCTGAACTATGGCTACACCTTC
CASSKTALNYGYTF
>TRBJ2-1|many|TRBV20-1|TRBD2
TGCAGTGCTACCGACCCAGCGGGGACCCCCGGCGAGCAGTTCTTC
CSATDPAGTPGEQFF
>TRBJ2-7|many|TRBV2|TRBD2
TGTGCCGGACGAGCGGGGGCGGGGGGAACCTACGAGCAGTACTTC
CAGRAGAGGTYEQYF
>TRBJ1-4|few|TRBV19|.
TGTGCCACACTCCCACGGGGGGCAGGTGAAAAACTGTTTTTT
CATLPRGAGEKLFF
>TRBJ2-3|many|TRBV6-6|.
TGTGCCAGCAGTTACTCCAGTGTAAGCACAGATACGCAGTATTTT
CASSYSSVSTDTQYF
>TRBJ2-4|many|TRBV28|.
TGTGCCAGCAGTTTCTTCCAGGGGCGGAACATTCAGTACTTC
CASSFFQGRNIQYF
>TRBJ2-7|few|TRBV4-1|TRBD1
TGCGCCAGCAGCCCCAGACAGGGACGCGAGCAGTACTTC
CASSPRQGREQYF
>TRBJ2-1|many|TRBV24-1|.
TGTGCCACCAGTGATATAAGCCGTACCAATGAGCAGTTCTTC
CATSDISRTNEQFF
>TRBJ2-7|many|TRBV5-5|.
TGTGCCAGCAGCTTGAGCGGGTTGGGTTCCTACGAGCAGTACTTC
CASSLSGLGSYEQYF
>TRBJ2-2|many|TRBV5-6|TRBD2
TGTGCCAGCAGCCCGGGACTAGCGGACAACACCGGGGAGCTGTTTTTT
CASSPGLADNTGELFF
>TRBJ2-5|many|TRBV20-1|.
TGCACCCCCCTCGGGGTGGGCCAAGAGACCCAGTACTTC
CTPLGVGQETQYF
>TRBJ2-7|many|TRBV9|TRBD2
TGTGCCAGCAGCGTAGAGACTAGCGGGGCCGAGCAGTACTTC
CASSVETSGAEQYF
>TRBJ1-2|many|TRBV12-3/TRBV12-4|.
TGTGCCAGCAGTTTAAGGACAGCCGAAGGTGGCTACACCTTC
CASSLRTAEGGYTF
>TRBJ2-1|many|TRBV5-5|.
TGTGCCAGCAGTCACTACAGGCCGTCCCCATACAATGAGCAGTTCTTC
CASSHYRPSPYNEQFF
>TRBJ2-2|many|TRBV27|.
TGTGCCAGCAGTTCAGGCAGATCCACCGGGGAGCTGTTTTTT
CASSSGRSTGELFF
>TRBJ1-2|.|TRBV9|TRBD1
TGTGCCAGCAGCGGGATCGGGACAGGGAGGGGCTACACCTTC
CASSGIGTGRGYTF
>TRBJ2-7|.|TRBV6-5|.
TGTGCCAGCAGTTACATCGGAACCAACTACGAGCAGTACTTC
CASSYIGTNYEQYF
>TRBJ2-1|many|TRBV28|TRBD2
TGTGCCAGCAGTCGCATTCTAGCGGGAGGGGAGGGACAGGAAAGGAATGAGCAGTTCTTC
CASSRILAGGEGQERNEQFF
>TRBJ2-7|.|TRBV7-9|TRBD2
TGTGCCAGCAGCTTAGGGACTAGCGGGAGCTATGGGGAGCAGTACTTC
CASSLGTSGSYGEQYF
>TRBJ1-3|many|TRBV7-8|.
TGTGCCAGCAGCTTAGGGTCGAGCGGTGGAAACACCATATATTTT
CASSLGSSGGNTIYF
>TRBJ2-1|many|TRBV20-1|TRBD2
TGCAGTGCTCCCTTTAGCGGGGGCCTAACCTACAATGAGCAGTTCTTC
CSAPFSGGLTYNEQFF
>TRBJ2-1|many|TRBV12-3/TRBV12-4|TRBD2
TGTGCCAGCAGTTTATCTAGCGGGAGTTCGGCTGAGCAGTTCTTC
CASSLSSGSSAEQFF
>TRBJ2-5|many|TRBV6-2/TRBV6-3|.
TGTGCCAGCAGTTACAACGCCCCTCAAGAGACCCAGTACTTC
CASSYNAPQETQYF
>TRBJ2-7|many|TRBV10-3|.
TGTGCCATCAGTGAGTCCCGGGGGACGAGGCTATACGAGCAGTACTTC
CAISESRGTRLYEQYF
>TRBJ2-7|many|TRBV20-1|.
TGCAGTGCTCGGCGGGATGCAACGGGATACGAGCAGTACTTC
CSARRDATGYEQYF
>TRBJ2-7|.|TRBV6-1|TRBD1
TGTGCCAGCAGGGAACAGCGCCGGGACAGAGGATACGAGCAGTACTTC
CASREQRRDRGYEQYF
>TRBJ2-3|few|TRBV30|.
TGTGCCTGGAGTGCTGGGCCCACAGATACGCAGTATTTT
CAWSAGPTDTQYF
>TRBJ2-7|many|TRBV10-3|TRBD1
TGTGCCATCACCCCCACCGGGACAGTTAGCGAGCAGTACTTC
CAITPTGTVSEQYF
>TRBJ2-1|.|TRBV15|TRBD2
TGTGCCACCAGCCGAGGACTAGCGGGATTCAATGAGCAGTTCTTC
CATSRGLAGFNEQFF
>TRBJ2-3|few|TRBV20-1|TRBD2
TGCAGTGCTAGAAAGGGGGGTCAGCGGGGGGGCTCGACAGATACGCAGTATTTT
CSARKGGQRGGSTDTQYF